Listed below are T cell receptor beta chains from one sample, sequenced in a study of T cells in Graves' hyperthyroidism and ophthalmopathy. TCRdb re-called the multiplex PCR reads through MiXCR, storing one row per CDR3 protein. The sample contains approximately 700,000 distinct CDR3 sequences, 16% of which appear only once. Sequenced material: blood. These receptors originate from a man aged 18 to 29 with Graves' hyperthyroidism. CDR3s include the opening cysteine and the closing phenylalanine or tryptophan. The order of the fields is clone size, V gene, D gene, J gene, CDR3 DNA, CDR3 protein. D genes are given only for firm matches. Clone size appears in some rows only: once, few, many, or a class for an expanded clone.

clone_size: many; v_call: TRBV7-9; d_call: .; j_call: TRBJ2-1; cdr3_nt: TGTGCCAGCAGCTCCGAGGCGGGGTCGTTCTTC; cdr3_aa: CASSSEAGSFF
clone_size: .; v_call: TRBV6-5; d_call: .; j_call: TRBJ2-4; cdr3_nt: TGTGCCAGCAGTTACGTCGTAGGCCTGGGCAAAAACATTCAGTACTTC; cdr3_aa: CASSYVVGLGKNIQYF
clone_size: many; v_call: TRBV2; d_call: .; j_call: TRBJ1-1; cdr3_nt: TGTGCCGGCAGACAGAACACTGAAGCTTTCTTT; cdr3_aa: CAGRQNTEAFF
clone_size: few; v_call: TRBV7-8; d_call: .; j_call: TRBJ2-7; cdr3_nt: TGTGCCAGCATGAGAAATGGGGTCCTTCCCCTCTACGAGCAGTACTTC; cdr3_aa: CASMRNGVLPLYEQYF
clone_size: .; v_call: TRBV20-1; d_call: .; j_call: TRBJ1-2; cdr3_nt: TGCAGTGCCCCAGGGACCTATTATCAAGGCTACACCTTC; cdr3_aa: CSAPGTYYQGYTF
clone_size: many; v_call: TRBV12-3/TRBV12-4; d_call: .; j_call: TRBJ2-2; cdr3_nt: TGTGCCAGCACCTGGGGAATGAACACCGGGGAGCTGTTTTTT; cdr3_aa: CASTWGMNTGELFF
clone_size: .; v_call: TRBV3-1; d_call: TRBD1; j_call: TRBJ1-6; cdr3_nt: TGTGCCAGCAGCCAGTTAGACAGGGGGGGGTTTAATTCACCCCTCCACTTT; cdr3_aa: CASSQLDRGGFNSPLHF
clone_size: many; v_call: TRBV2; d_call: .; j_call: TRBJ1-2; cdr3_nt: TGTGCCAGCAGTGCCGTTGGAGGGCATGGCTACACCTTC; cdr3_aa: CASSAVGGHGYTF
clone_size: many; v_call: TRBV12-3/TRBV12-4; d_call: .; j_call: TRBJ2-7; cdr3_nt: TGTGCCAGCAGTTGGAAGAGACCCATGTGGGAGCAGTACTTC; cdr3_aa: CASSWKRPMWEQYF
clone_size: .; v_call: TRBV5-5; d_call: TRBD1; j_call: TRBJ1-2; cdr3_nt: TGTGCCAGCAGCGGTGTCCCGGGACAGGGGAACTATGGCTACACCTTC; cdr3_aa: CASSGVPGQGNYGYTF
clone_size: .; v_call: TRBV9; d_call: .; j_call: TRBJ1-2; cdr3_nt: TGTGCCAGCAGCGTAGGTCAGGGGACGACTAACTATGGCTACACCTTC; cdr3_aa: CASSVGQGTTNYGYTF
clone_size: few; v_call: TRBV20-1; d_call: .; j_call: TRBJ2-2; cdr3_nt: TGCAGTGCCAGAGGGGGGGGGGACAGCTGGAACACCGGGGAGCTGTTTTTT; cdr3_aa: CSARGGGDSWNTGELFF
clone_size: medium-sized; v_call: TRBV12-3/TRBV12-4; d_call: .; j_call: TRBJ2-1; cdr3_nt: TGTGCCAGCAGACCCAAAGGACTGGCTAGAGGAGGGGAGCAGTTCTTC; cdr3_aa: CASRPKGLARGGEQFF
clone_size: many; v_call: TRBV11-3; d_call: .; j_call: TRBJ1-2; cdr3_nt: TGTGCCAGCAGCCCCCGCGGACAGATCTATGGCTACACCTTC; cdr3_aa: CASSPRGQIYGYTF
clone_size: many; v_call: TRBV19; d_call: .; j_call: TRBJ2-1; cdr3_nt: TGTGCCAGTAGTATAGGGCCGGCTGAGCAGTTCTTC; cdr3_aa: CASSIGPAEQFF
clone_size: .; v_call: TRBV6-2/TRBV6-3; d_call: TRBD2; j_call: TRBJ2-4; cdr3_nt: TGTGCCAGCAGCCGCTCTAGCGGGCCCAGATTAGGCAACATTCAGTACTTC; cdr3_aa: CASSRSSGPRLGNIQYF
clone_size: many; v_call: TRBV28; d_call: .; j_call: TRBJ2-7; cdr3_nt: TGTGCCAGCAGTAGTGTTGGCGTCTCCTACGAGCAGTACTTC; cdr3_aa: CASSSVGVSYEQYF
clone_size: .; v_call: TRBV19; d_call: TRBD2; j_call: TRBJ2-1; cdr3_nt: TGTGCCAGTAGTATGGGACTAGCGGGGGCATACAATGAGCAGTTCTTC; cdr3_aa: CASSMGLAGAYNEQFF
clone_size: .; v_call: TRBV20-1; d_call: TRBD1; j_call: TRBJ1-5; cdr3_nt: TGCAGTACATACAGGGGGGGCAATCAGCCCCAGCATTTT; cdr3_aa: CSTYRGGNQPQHF
clone_size: once; v_call: TRBV5-4; d_call: .; j_call: TRBJ1-4; cdr3_nt: TGTGCCAGCAGCTTGGGGGAGGCAACTAATGAAAAACTGTTTTTT; cdr3_aa: CASSLGEATNEKLFF
clone_size: many; v_call: TRBV5-5; d_call: .; j_call: TRBJ1-5; cdr3_nt: TGTGCCAGCAGCTCCCGGCCCAGTCAGCCCCAGCATTTT; cdr3_aa: CASSSRPSQPQHF
clone_size: few; v_call: TRBV9; d_call: .; j_call: TRBJ2-5; cdr3_nt: TGTGCCAGCAGCGTAGCGGCGGGACACTCAGGAGAGACCCAGTACTTC; cdr3_aa: CASSVAAGHSGETQYF
clone_size: many; v_call: TRBV4-3; d_call: .; j_call: TRBJ1-1; cdr3_nt: TGCGCCAGCAGCCAAGATCGAGGTCTAAGGGCTTTCTTT; cdr3_aa: CASSQDRGLRAFF
clone_size: many; v_call: TRBV12-3/TRBV12-4; d_call: .; j_call: TRBJ2-1; cdr3_nt: TGTGCCGCTAGCGCCAAGAGCTCCTACAATGAGCAGTTCTTC; cdr3_aa: CAASAKSSYNEQFF
clone_size: .; v_call: TRBV6-1; d_call: .; j_call: TRBJ1-2; cdr3_nt: TGTGCCAGCTCTTCTGAGGGGGTGGGCTATGGCTACACCTTC; cdr3_aa: CASSSEGVGYGYTF
clone_size: .; v_call: TRBV20-1; d_call: .; j_call: TRBJ2-7; cdr3_nt: TGCAGTGCTATAGAAATCAGTGGGAGTCGAATCTACGAGCAGTACTTC; cdr3_aa: CSAIEISGSRIYEQYF
clone_size: .; v_call: TRBV6-2/TRBV6-3; d_call: .; j_call: TRBJ1-1; cdr3_nt: TGTGCCAGCAGAAGCAGGGCGACGACTGAAGCTTTCTTT; cdr3_aa: CASRSRATTEAFF
clone_size: .; v_call: TRBV9; d_call: .; j_call: TRBJ2-7; cdr3_nt: TGTGCCAGCAGCGTAGCTTACTCCAACTGGGGCGGGCAGTACTTC; cdr3_aa: CASSVAYSNWGGQYF
clone_size: many; v_call: TRBV27; d_call: .; j_call: TRBJ2-1; cdr3_nt: TGTGCCAGCAGTTTATCGGTCAGTCGTGGGTTCAATGAGCAGTTCTTC; cdr3_aa: CASSLSVSRGFNEQFF
clone_size: many; v_call: TRBV29-1; d_call: TRBD1; j_call: TRBJ2-7; cdr3_nt: TGCAGCGTCGTGAAGCCCAGGGACAGGTACGAGCAGTACTTC; cdr3_aa: CSVVKPRDRYEQYF
clone_size: .; v_call: TRBV9; d_call: .; j_call: TRBJ2-3; cdr3_nt: TGTGCCAGCAGCCCCGATGGGCGGTTGGACACAGATACGCAGTATTTT; cdr3_aa: CASSPDGRLDTDTQYF
clone_size: many; v_call: TRBV5-1; d_call: TRBD1; j_call: TRBJ1-2; cdr3_nt: TGCGCCAGCAGCTTGGCCCGACAGGGAGCTAACTATGGCTACACCTTC; cdr3_aa: CASSLARQGANYGYTF